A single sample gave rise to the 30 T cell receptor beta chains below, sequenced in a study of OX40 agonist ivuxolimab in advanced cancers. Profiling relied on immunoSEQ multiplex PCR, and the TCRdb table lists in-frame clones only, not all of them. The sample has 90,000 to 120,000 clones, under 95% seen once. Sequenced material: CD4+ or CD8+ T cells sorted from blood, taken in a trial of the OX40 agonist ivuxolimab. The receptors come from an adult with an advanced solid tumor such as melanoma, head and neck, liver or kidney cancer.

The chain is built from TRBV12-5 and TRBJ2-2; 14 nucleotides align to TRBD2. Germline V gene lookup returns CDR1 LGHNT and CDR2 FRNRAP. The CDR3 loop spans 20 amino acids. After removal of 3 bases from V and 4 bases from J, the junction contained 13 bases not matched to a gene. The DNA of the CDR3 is TGTGCTAGTGGTTTTATCCCCGGGACTAGCGGGAGAGAGAGCACCGGGGAGCTGTTTTTT. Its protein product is CASGFIPGTSGRESTGELFF.

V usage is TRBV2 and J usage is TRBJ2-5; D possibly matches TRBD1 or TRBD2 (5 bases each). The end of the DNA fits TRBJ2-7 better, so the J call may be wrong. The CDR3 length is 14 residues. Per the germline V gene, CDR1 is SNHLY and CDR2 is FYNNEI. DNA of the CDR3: TGTGCCAGCAAGAGGGACGGCCGGCTCTACGAGCAGTACTTC. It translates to CASKRDGRLYEQYF.

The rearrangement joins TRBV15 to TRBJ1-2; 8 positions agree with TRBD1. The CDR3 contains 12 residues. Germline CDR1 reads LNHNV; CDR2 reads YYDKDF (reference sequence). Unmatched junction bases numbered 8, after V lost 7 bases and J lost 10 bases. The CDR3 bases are TGTGCCACCACCCAGGGGGCGTTTGACTACACCTTC. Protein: CATTQGAFDYTF.

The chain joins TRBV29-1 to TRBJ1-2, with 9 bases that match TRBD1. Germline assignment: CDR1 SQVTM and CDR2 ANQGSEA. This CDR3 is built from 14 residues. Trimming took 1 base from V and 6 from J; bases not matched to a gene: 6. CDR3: CSVEGDRVMDGYTF. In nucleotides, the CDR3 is TGCAGCGTTGAAGGGGACAGGGTAATGGATGGCTACACCTTC.

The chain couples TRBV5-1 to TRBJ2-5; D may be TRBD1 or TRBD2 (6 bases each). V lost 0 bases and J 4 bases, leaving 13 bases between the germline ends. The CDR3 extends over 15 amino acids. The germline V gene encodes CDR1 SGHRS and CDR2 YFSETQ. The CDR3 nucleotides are TGCGCCAGCAGCTTGGAGTCGGGGGCTGGAGAGACCCAGTACTTC. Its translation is CASSLESGAGETQYF.

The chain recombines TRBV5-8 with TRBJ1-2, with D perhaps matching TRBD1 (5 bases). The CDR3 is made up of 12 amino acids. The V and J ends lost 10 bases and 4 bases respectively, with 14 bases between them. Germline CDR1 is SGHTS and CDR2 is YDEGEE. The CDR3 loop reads CALYVGGYGYTF. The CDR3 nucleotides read TGTGCCCTCTACGTTGGGGGCTATGGCTACACCTTC.

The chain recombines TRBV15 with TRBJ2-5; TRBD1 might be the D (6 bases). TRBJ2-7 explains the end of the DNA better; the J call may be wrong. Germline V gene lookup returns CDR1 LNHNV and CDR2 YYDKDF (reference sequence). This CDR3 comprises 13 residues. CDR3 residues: CATSILGGGEQYF. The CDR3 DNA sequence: TGTGCCACCAGCATTTTAGGGGGTGGCGAGCAGTACTTC.

CDR3 sequence reads: CASSRLAGTDTQYF. Written as DNA, the CDR3 is TGTGCCAGCAGCCGACTAGCCGGCACAGATACGCAGTATTTT. The genes are TRBV11-2 and TRBJ2-3, with 7 bases that match TRBD2. Germline V CDR1 and CDR2: SGHAT, FQNNGV. With 5 bases clipped from V and 1 base from J, the junction kept 3 bases outside the gene matches. CDR3 length equals 14 residues.

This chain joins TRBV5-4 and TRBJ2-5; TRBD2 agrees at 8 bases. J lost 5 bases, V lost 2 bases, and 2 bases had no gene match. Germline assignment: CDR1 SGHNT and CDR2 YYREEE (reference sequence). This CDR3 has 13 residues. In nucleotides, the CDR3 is TGTGCCAGCAGCTTACCGGGAGGGGAGACCCAGTACTTC. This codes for CASSLPGGETQYF.

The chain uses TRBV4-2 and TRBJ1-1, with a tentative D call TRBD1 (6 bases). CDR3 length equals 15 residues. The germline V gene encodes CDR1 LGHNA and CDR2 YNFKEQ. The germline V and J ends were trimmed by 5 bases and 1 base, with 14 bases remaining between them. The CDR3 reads CASSLLAGENTEAFF. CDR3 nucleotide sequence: TGTGCCAGCAGCTTGCTGGCAGGGGAGAACACTGAAGCTTTCTTT.

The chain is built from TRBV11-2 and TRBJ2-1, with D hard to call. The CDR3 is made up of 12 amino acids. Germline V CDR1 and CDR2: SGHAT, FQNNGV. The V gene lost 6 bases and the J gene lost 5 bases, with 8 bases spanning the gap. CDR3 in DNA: TGTGCCAGCAGTTCAGTCAACAATGAGCAGTTCTTC. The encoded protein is CASSSVNNEQFF.

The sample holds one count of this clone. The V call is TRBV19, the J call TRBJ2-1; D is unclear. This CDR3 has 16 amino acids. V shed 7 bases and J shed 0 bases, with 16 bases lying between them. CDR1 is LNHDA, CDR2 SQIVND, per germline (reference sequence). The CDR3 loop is CASTPTALGSYNEQFF. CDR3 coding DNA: TGTGCCAGTACCCCTACGGCCCTGGGCTCCTACAATGAGCAGTTCTTC. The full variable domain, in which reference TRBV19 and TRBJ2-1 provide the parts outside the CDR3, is DGGITQSPKYLFRKEGQNVTLSCEQNLNHDAMYWYRQDPGQGLRLIYYSQIVNDFQKGDIAEGYSVSREKKESFPLTVTSAQKNPTAFYLCASTPTALGSYNEQFFGPGTRLTVL.

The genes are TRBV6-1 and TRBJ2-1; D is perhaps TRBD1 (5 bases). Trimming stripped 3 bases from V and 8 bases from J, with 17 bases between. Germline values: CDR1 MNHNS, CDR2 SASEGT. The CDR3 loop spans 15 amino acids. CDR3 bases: TGTGCCAGCAGTGACCTCCTAGGGGCCTCGGATGAGCAGTTCTTC. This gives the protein CASSDLLGASDEQFF.

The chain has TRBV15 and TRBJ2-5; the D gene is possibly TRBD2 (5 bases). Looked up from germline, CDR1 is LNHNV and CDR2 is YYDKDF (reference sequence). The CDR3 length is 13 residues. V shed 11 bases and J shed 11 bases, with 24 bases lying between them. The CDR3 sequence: CASRKSVSREQYF. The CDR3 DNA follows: TGTGCCTCCCGCAAATCGGTATCTAGGGAGCAGTACTTC.

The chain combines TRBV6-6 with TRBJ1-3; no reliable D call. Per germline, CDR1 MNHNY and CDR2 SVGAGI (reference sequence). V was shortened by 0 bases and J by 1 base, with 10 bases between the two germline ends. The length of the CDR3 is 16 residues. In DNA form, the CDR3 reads TGTGCCAGCAGTTACTCAGGCCGAAGGTCTGGAAACACCATATATTTT. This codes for CASSYSGRRSGNTIYF.

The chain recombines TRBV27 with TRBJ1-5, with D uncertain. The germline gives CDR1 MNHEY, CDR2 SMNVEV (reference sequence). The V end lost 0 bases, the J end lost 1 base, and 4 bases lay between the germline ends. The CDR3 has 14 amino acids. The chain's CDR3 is CASSLSPSNQPQHF. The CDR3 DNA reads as TGTGCCAGCAGTTTATCACCGAGCAATCAGCCCCAGCATTTT.

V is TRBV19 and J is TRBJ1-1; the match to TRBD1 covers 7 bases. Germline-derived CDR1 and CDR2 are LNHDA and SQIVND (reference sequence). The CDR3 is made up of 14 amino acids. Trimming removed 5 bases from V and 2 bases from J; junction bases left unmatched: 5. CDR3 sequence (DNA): TGTGCCAGTAGTGGGGGACAGAGAAACACTGAAGCTTTCTTT. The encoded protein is CASSGGQRNTEAFF.

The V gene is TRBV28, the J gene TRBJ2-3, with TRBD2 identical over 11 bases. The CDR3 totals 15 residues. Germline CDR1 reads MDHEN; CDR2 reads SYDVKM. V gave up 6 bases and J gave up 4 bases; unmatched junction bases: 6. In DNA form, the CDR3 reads TGTGCCAGCAGGAAGACTAGCGGGGTAGCAGATACGCAGTATTTT. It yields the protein CASRKTSGVADTQYF.

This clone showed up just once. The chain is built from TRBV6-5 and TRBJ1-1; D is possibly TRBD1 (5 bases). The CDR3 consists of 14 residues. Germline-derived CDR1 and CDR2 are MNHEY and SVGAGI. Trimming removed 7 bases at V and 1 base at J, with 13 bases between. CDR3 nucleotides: TGTGCCAGCACTCCGGGGGTGGGGAACACTGAAGCTTTCTTT. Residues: CASTPGVGNTEAFF.

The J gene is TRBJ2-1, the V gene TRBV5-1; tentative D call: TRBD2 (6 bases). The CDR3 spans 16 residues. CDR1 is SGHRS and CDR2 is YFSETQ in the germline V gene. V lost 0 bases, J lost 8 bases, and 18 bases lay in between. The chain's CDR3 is CASSLGVRGFTDEQFF. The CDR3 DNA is TGCGCCAGCAGCTTGGGGGTCCGGGGGTTTACGGATGAGCAGTTCTTC.

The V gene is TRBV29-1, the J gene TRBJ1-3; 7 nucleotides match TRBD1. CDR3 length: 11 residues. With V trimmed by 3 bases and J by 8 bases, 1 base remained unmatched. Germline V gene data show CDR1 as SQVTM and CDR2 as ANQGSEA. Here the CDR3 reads CSVDRGDTIYF. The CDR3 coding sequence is TGCAGCGTTGACAGGGGGGACACCATATATTTT. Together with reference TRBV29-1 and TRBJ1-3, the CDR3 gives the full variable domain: SAVISQKPSRDICQRGTSLTIQCQVDSQVTMMFWYRQQPGQSLTLIATANQGSEATYESGFVIDKFPISRPNLTFSTLTVSNMSPEDSSIYLCSVDRGDTIYFGEGSWLTVV.

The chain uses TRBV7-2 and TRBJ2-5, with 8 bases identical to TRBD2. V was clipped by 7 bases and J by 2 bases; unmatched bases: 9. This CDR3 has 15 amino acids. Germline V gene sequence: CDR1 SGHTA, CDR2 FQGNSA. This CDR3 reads CASTQRTSFQETQYF. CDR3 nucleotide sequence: TGTGCCAGCACTCAGCGGACTAGCTTTCAAGAGACCCAGTACTTC.

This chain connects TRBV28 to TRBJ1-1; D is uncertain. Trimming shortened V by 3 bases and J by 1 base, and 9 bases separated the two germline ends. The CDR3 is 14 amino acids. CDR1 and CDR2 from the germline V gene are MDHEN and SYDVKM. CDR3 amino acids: CASSLVQANTEAFF. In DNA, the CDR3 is TGTGCCAGCAGTTTGGTTCAGGCGAACACTGAAGCTTTCTTT.

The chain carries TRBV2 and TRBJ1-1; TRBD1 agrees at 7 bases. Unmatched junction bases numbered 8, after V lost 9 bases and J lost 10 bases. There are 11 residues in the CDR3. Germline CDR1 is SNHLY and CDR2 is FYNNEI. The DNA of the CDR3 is TGTGCCAGAGAGGGGGCGCCGGGAGCTTTCTTT. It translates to CAREGAPGAFF.

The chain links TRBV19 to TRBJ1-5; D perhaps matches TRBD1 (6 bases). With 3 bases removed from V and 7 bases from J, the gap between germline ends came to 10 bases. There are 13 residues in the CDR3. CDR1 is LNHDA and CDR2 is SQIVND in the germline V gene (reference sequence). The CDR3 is CASSIQGRQPQHF. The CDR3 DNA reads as TGTGCCAGTAGTATCCAGGGGAGACAGCCCCAGCATTTT. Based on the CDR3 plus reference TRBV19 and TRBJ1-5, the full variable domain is DGGITQSPKYLFRKEGQNVTLSCEQNLNHDAMYWYRQDPGQGLRLIYYSQIVNDFQKGDIAEGYSVSREKKESFPLTVTSAQKNPTAFYLCASSIQGRQPQHFGDGTRLSIL.

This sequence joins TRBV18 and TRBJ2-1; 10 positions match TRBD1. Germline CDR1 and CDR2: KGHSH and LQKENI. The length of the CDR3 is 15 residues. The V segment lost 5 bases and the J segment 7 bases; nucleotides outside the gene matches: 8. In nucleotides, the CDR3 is TGTGCCAGCTCAGACCGGGACAGGGGTGGGAATGAGCAGTTCTTC. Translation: CASSDRDRGGNEQFF.

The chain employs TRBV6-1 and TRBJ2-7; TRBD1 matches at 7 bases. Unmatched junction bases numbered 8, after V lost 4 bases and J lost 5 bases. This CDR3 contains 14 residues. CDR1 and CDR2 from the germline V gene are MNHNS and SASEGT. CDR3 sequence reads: CASSGQGLINEQYF. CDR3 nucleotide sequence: TGTGCCAGCAGTGGACAGGGCCTCATCAACGAGCAGTACTTC.

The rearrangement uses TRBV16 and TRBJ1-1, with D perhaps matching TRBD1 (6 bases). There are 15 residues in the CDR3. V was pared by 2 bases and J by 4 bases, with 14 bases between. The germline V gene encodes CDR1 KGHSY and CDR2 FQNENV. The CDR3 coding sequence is TGTGCCAGCAGCCAAATACAGGGTCTCGCCACTGAAGCTTTCTTT. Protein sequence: CASSQIQGLATEAFF.

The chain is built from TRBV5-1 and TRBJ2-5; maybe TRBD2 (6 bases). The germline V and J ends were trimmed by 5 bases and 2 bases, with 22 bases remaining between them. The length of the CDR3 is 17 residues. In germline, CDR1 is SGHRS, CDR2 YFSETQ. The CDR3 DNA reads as TGCGCCAGCAGTTCCCCCCAACCGGGACTCAAGCAAGAGACCCAGTACTTC. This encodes CASSSPQPGLKQETQYF.

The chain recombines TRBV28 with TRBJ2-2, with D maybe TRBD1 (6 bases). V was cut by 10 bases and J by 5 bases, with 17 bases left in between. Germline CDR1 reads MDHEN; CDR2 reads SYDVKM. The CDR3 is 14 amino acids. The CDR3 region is CAIPSGTLTGELFF. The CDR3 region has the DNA TGTGCCATCCCGTCGGGGACACTAACCGGGGAGCTGTTTTTT.